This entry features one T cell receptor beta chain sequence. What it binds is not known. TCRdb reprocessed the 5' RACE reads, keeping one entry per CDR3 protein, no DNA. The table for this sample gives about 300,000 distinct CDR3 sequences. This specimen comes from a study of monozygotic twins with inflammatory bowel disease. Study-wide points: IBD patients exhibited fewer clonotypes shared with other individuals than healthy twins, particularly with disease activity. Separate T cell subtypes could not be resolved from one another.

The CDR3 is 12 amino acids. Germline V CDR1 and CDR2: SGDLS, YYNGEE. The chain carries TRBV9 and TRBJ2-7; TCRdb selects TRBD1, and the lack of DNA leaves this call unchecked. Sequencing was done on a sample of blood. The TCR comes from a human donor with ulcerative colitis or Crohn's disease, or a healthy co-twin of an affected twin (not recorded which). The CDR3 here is CASSTRRGEQYF.